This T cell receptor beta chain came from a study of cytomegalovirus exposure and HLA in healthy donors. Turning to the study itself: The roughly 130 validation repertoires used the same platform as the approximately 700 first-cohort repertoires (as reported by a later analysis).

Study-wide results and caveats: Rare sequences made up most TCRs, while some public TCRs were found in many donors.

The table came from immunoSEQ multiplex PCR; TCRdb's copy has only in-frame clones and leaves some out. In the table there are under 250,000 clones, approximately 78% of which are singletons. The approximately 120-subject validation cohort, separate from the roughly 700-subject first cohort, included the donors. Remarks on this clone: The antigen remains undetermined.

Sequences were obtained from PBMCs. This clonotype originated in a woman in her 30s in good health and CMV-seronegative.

CDR3 in amino acids: CASSSQVPGLGPITDTQYF. In nucleotides, the CDR3 is TGTGCCAGCAGTTCGCAAGTCCCGGGACTAGGTCCGATCACAGATACGCAGTATTTT. The chain has TRBV27 and TRBJ2-3; 8 nucleotides align to TRBD2. The CDR3 extends over 19 amino acids. Germline CDR1 MNHEY, CDR2 SMNVEV (reference sequence). Losses at the gene ends were 4 bases for V and 2 bases for J; bases not matched to a gene: 17.